The rows below give T cell receptor beta chains drawn from one sample of a study of CD8 T cells in Susac syndrome. Each CDR3 protein gets one entry after TCRdb re-called the immunoSEQ multiplex PCR reads with MiXCR. The data show more than 90,000 distinct CDR3 sequences, 85% to 95% seen once. The sequencing input was CD4+ T cells from PBMCs. The origin of the receptors is a human donor with multiple sclerosis. Both conserved end residues are part of each CDR3. Fields, in order: D gene, J gene, V gene, clone size, CDR3 protein, CDR3 DNA. A D gene is named only where the DNA matches it firmly. The size field is filled for only some rows; it gives once, few, many or a size class.

TRBD1 | TRBJ1-3 | TRBV20-1 | NA | CSASPGQGTGNTIYF | TGCAGTGCTTCTCCGGGACAGGGAACTGGAAACACCATATATTTT
TRBD1 | TRBJ1-1 | TRBV5-1 | NA | CASSLGGDRDGEAFF | TGCGCCAGCAGCCTGGGGGGGGACAGGGACGGTGAAGCTTTCTTT
NA | TRBJ1-1 | TRBV2 | NA | CASSEQGLFTEAFF | TGTGCCAGCAGTGAACAGGGGCTCTTCACTGAAGCTTTCTTT
NA | TRBJ2-5 | TRBV7-2 | NA | CASSFVRGGETQYF | TGTGCCAGCAGCTTTGTCAGGGGCGGGGAGACCCAGTACTTC
TRBD1 | TRBJ2-7 | TRBV5-6 | NA | CASSWTGVRSYEQYF | TGTGCCAGCAGCTGGACAGGGGTGCGCTCCTACGAGCAGTACTTC
NA | TRBJ2-7 | TRBV12-2 | NA | CASRFRGELHEQYF | TGTGCAAGTCGCTTCAGGGGAGAGTTACACGAGCAGTACTTC
TRBD1 | TRBJ1-1 | TRBV28 | once | CASSSAPGGRNTEAFF | TGTGCCAGCAGTTCCGCCCCAGGGGGCCGGAACACTGAAGCTTTCTTT
NA | TRBJ1-2 | TRBV6-5 | NA | CASMGDGVYGYTF | TGTGCCAGCATGGGGGACGGGGTCTATGGCTACACCTTC
NA | TRBJ1-1 | TRBV12-3/TRBV12-4 | NA | CASSLLSGTEAFF | TGTGCCAGCAGTTTACTGTCGGGCACTGAAGCTTTCTTT
NA | TRBJ1-5 | TRBV2 | NA | CASSEARRNQPQHF | TGTGCCAGCAGTGAAGCGCGACGCAATCAGCCCCAGCATTTT
NA | TRBJ2-7 | TRBV4-3 | NA | CASSQDLAGRNYEQYF | TGCGCCAGCAGCCAAGATCTTGCAGGGCGGAACTACGAGCAGTACTTC
TRBD1 | TRBJ2-7 | TRBV6-1 | NA | CASSRQGAGYEQYF | TGTGCCAGCAGTAGACAGGGGGCTGGGTACGAGCAGTACTTC
TRBD1 | TRBJ2-6 | TRBV19 | NA | CASTTTGLSGANVLTF | TGTGCCAGTACCACGACAGGGCTCTCTGGGGCCAACGTCCTGACTTTC
NA | TRBJ1-2 | TRBV6-1 | few | CASNPTNGRGYTF | TGTGCCAGCAACCCGACAAATGGACGTGGCTACACCTTC
NA | TRBJ2-1 | TRBV29-1 | NA | CSVEGKPAYNEQFF | TGCAGCGTTGAAGGAAAGCCTGCCTACAATGAGCAGTTCTTC
NA | TRBJ2-1 | TRBV30 | NA | CAWSGRRGDEQFF | TGTGCCTGGAGCGGCAGAAGGGGGGATGAGCAGTTCTTC
TRBD1 | TRBJ2-7 | TRBV29-1 | NA | CSVLPWLGTGDTEQYF | TGCAGCGTCCTCCCTTGGTTGGGGACAGGGGATACCGAGCAGTACTTC
NA | TRBJ1-5 | TRBV20-1 | NA | CSARTELGQPQHF | TGCAGTGCTAGGACGGAACTTGGACAGCCCCAGCATTTT
NA | TRBJ2-3 | TRBV7-2 | NA | CASRIQEGATDTQYF | TGTGCCAGCAGGATACAGGAGGGGGCCACAGATACGCAGTATTTT
NA | TRBJ1-5 | TRBV20-1 | NA | CSARVGSYSNQPQHF | TGCAGTGCTAGAGTTGGGTCTTATAGCAATCAGCCCCAGCATTTT
NA | TRBJ1-3 | TRBV4-2 | NA | CASSQPDGGSGNTIYF | TGTGCCAGCAGCCAACCGGACGGAGGCTCTGGAAACACCATATATTTT
NA | TRBJ1-6 | TRBV25-1 | NA | CASSLSGGAGNSPLHF | TGTGCCAGCAGCCTCTCTGGGGGGGCAGGGAATTCACCCCTCCACTTT
TRBD1 | TRBJ1-2 | TRBV2 | NA | CASSAGQGGGYTF | TGTGCCAGCAGTGCGGGACAGGGAGGTGGCTACACCTTC